Included here is one TCR beta chain sequence, with context. This CDR3 is 14 amino acids long. Germline V lookup: CDR1 SGDLS, CDR2 YYNGEE. Trimming removed 3 bases at V and 2 bases at J, with 12 bases between. Primed by a sample-barcoded 5' primer and a J-beta primer mix, a second PCR proceeded for roughly 6 to 12 cycles. TCRdb fed the 5' RACE reads into MiXCR, producing one record per CDR3 protein. The sample has over a million distinct CDR3 sequences; 35% to 45% are singletons. Healthy individuals of Caucasian origin from Russia, aged 6 to 90, served as donors. Researchers report isolating at least 6.5 million PBMCs per sample. The data stem from a study of blood T cells in healthy people across ages. Across the whole study: There was about one barcoded beta molecule captured by template switching per two T cells.

The sample was blood. The receptor was isolated from a woman aged 18-35 years in good health. The rearrangement joins TRBV9 to TRBJ2-7; D is undetermined. CDR3 in amino acids: CASSASARAYEQYF. In DNA form, the CDR3 reads TGTGCCAGCAGCGCCTCAGCCCGGGCCTACGAGCAGTACTTC.